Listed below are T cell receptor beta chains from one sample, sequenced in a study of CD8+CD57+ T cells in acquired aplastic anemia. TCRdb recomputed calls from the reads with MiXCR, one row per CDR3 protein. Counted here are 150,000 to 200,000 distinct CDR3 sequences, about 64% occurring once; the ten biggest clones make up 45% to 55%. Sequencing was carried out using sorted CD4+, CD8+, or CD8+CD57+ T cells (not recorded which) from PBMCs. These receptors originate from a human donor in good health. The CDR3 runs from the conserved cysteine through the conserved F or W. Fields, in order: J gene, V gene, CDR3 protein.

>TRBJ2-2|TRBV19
CASSLRTSGRVNTGELFF
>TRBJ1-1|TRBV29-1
CSALDSPNTEAFF
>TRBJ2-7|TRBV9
CASSPGQGLYEQYF
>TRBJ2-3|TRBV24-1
CATSVHGTSTDTQYF
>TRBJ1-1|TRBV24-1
CATSDLGPDSHMLRNTEAFF
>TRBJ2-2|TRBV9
CASSQAGGAGRGELFF
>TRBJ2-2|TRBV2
CASSGGGANTGELFF
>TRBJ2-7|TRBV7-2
CASSLGGTASQYF
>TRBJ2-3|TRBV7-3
CASRPGTSGRADTQYF
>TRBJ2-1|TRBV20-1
CSARDLASGGPSSYNEQFF
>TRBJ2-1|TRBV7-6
CASSLEGLAGDEQFF